The 21 T cell receptor beta chains presented below share a single source sample, sequenced in a study of T cell responses to AZD1222 COVID-19 vaccine. Clones were read by immunoSEQ multiplex PCR, and TCRdb kept only the in-frame ones, dropping some. This table has about 130,000 clones, 92% appearing once. The input for sequencing was peripheral blood, taken 28 days after the second AZD1222 dose. The source of these receptors is an adult who received the AZD1222 COVID-19 vaccine.

This rearrangement joins TRBV29-1 to TRBJ2-3; D uncertain. Deletions cut 4 bases from V and 3 bases from J, with 17 bases between. CDR1 and CDR2 (germline): SQVTM, ANQGSEA. CDR3 length: 15 residues. The CDR3 coding sequence is TGCAGCGTTGGTGTCCGGGTGGAGCCGACAGATACGCAGTATTTT. Protein sequence: CSVGVRVEPTDTQYF.

The rearrangement joins TRBV7-2 to TRBJ2-6; no firm D call. There are 16 residues in the CDR3. V was cut by 4 bases and J by 0 bases, with 10 bases left in between. CDR1 is SGHTA, CDR2 FQGNSA, per germline. Here the CDR3 DNA reads TGTGCCAGCAGCTGGAATCCGACCTCTGGGGCCAACGTCCTGACTTTC. This translates into CASSWNPTSGANVLTF.

This clone appeared a single time. The chain employs TRBV5-1 and TRBJ1-2, with 11 bases fitting TRBD1. This CDR3 comprises 14 residues. Per the germline V gene, CDR1 is SGHRS and CDR2 is YFSETQ. After removal of 6 bases from V and 6 bases from J, the junction contained 7 bases not matched to a gene. Here the CDR3 DNA reads TGCGCCAGCAACTCAGGGACAGGGGGGAATGGCTACACCTTC. This sequence encodes CASNSGTGGNGYTF.

This chain links TRBV29-1 with TRBJ2-3; tentative D call: TRBD2 (6 bases). This CDR3 has 14 residues. V lost 7 bases, J lost 0 bases, and 14 bases lay in between. The germline gives CDR1 SQVTM, CDR2 ANQGSEA. The CDR3 bases are TGCAGCGCCGAGCGGGTACAAAGCACAGATACGCAGTATTTT. Translation gives CSAERVQSTDTQYF.

V gene TRBV19 combines with J gene TRBJ2-7; possibly TRBD2 for D (6 bases). CDR1 and CDR2 (germline): LNHDA, SQIVND (reference sequence). The CDR3 sequence is 14 residues long. The ends were cut back, 3 bases at V and 5 bases at J, with 14 bases in the middle. The CDR3 region is CASSIGRGPHEQYF. In nucleotides, the CDR3 is TGTGCCAGTAGTATTGGGCGGGGACCCCACGAGCAGTACTTC.

The chain links TRBV23-1 to TRBJ2-7, with 7 bases fitting TRBD1. TRBV23-1 is recorded as an ORF, its role being uncertain. Unmatched junction bases numbered 5, after V lost 4 bases and J lost 2 bases. This CDR3 spans 14 amino acids. CDR3 in DNA: TGCGCCAGCAGTCCCAGGGGGAGCCCCTACGAGCAGTACTTC. It is translated as CASSPRGSPYEQYF.

V usage is TRBV11-2 and J usage is TRBJ1-6; 7 positions match TRBD1. Germline V lookup: CDR1 SGHAT, CDR2 FQNNGV. V lost 5 bases and J lost 4; bases outside the gene matches: 11. CDR3 length equals 17 residues. The CDR3 DNA is TGTGCCAGCAGCCCTGGGACAGCCTACCAGTATAATTCACCCCTCCACTTT. The encoded protein is CASSPGTAYQYNSPLHF.

The chain joins TRBV19 to TRBJ1-2, with 8 bases matching TRBD1. The CDR3 covers 12 residues. V lost 10 bases to trimming and J lost 3 bases; unmatched junction nucleotides: 4. Germline lookup yields CDR1 LNHDA and CDR2 SQIVND (reference sequence). Written as DNA, the CDR3 is TGTGCCACAGGGGGCTACGACTATGGCTACACCTTC. Translated: CATGGYDYGYTF.

The genes are TRBV7-8 and TRBJ2-2, with D possibly matching TRBD2 (5 bases). Between the trimmed V and J ends, which lost 5 bases and 4 bases, there was a span of 14 bases. Germline CDR1 and CDR2: SGHVS and FQNEAQ. This CDR3 has 15 residues. CDR3 region: CASSPKLGGTGELFF. The CDR3 nucleotides are TGTGCCAGCAGCCCCAAACTAGGAGGCACCGGGGAGCTGTTTTTT.

The chain carries TRBV28 and TRBJ1-4; 8 bases agree with TRBD1. This CDR3 is built from 15 residues. Germline V gene lookup returns CDR1 MDHEN and CDR2 SYDVKM. After removal of 3 bases from V and 4 bases from J, the junction contained 4 bases not matched to a gene. CDR3 coding DNA: TGTGCCAGCAGTTTTGGGACAGGCAATAATGAAAAACTGTTTTTT. Translated, it gives CASSFGTGNNEKLFF.

CDR3 region: CASTGNGEAFF. The CDR3 nucleotides are TGTGCCAGCACCGGTAATGGTGAAGCTTTCTTT. The chain combines TRBV6-5 with TRBJ1-1; unclear D gene. Germline-derived CDR1 and CDR2 are MNHEY and SVGAGI. V was trimmed by 7 bases and J by 7 bases, leaving 10 bases between them. CDR3 length equals 11 residues.

This chain uses TRBV6-2 or TRBV6-3 with TRBJ2-7; unclear D gene. From germline, CDR1 is MNHEY and CDR2 SVGEGT. The CDR3 length is 13 residues. The V end was cut by 2 bases, the J end by 3 bases, with 8 bases between. Written as DNA, the CDR3 is TGTGCCAGCAGTTACGGGCATAACTACGAGCAGTACTTC. Amino acid sequence: CASSYGHNYEQYF.

The chain joins TRBV7-9 to TRBJ2-2; 9 bases map to TRBD1. CDR3 size: 14 residues. In germline, CDR1 is SEHNR, CDR2 FQNEAQ (reference sequence). Trimming cost V 5 bases and J 7 bases; bases outside gene matches: 5. The DNA for the CDR3 is TGTGCCAGCAGCCCTACAGGGGGCCACGGGGAGCTGTTTTTT. Residues: CASSPTGGHGELFF.

This chain uses TRBV3-1 (or the pseudogene TRBV3-2) with TRBJ2-2; TRBD2 is a possible D gene (7 bases). The CDR3 runs 15 residues. Trimming pared 6 bases from V and 2 bases from J, leaving 13 bases between. Per the germline V gene, CDR1 is LGHDT and CDR2 is YNNKEL (reference sequence). CDR3 sequence reads: CASRSRGGNTGELFF. CDR3 in DNA: TGTGCCAGCAGATCAAGGGGGGGTAACACCGGGGAGCTGTTTTTT.

The V and J genes are TRBV14 and TRBJ1-1, with D unresolved. This CDR3 region has 16 residues. Germline values: CDR1 SGHDN, CDR2 FVKESK. V lost 4 bases and J lost 0, with 15 bases in between. The chain's CDR3 is CASSRSMTWVNTEAFF. CDR3 DNA: TGTGCCAGCAGCCGTAGTATGACCTGGGTGAACACTGAAGCTTTCTTT.

The chain couples TRBV2 to TRBJ2-2; unclear D gene. The length of the CDR3 is 12 residues. From germline, CDR1 is SNHLY and CDR2 FYNNEI. V lost 5 bases and J 3 bases, leaving 4 bases between the germline ends. Here the CDR3 DNA reads TGTGCCAGCAGTCTGGACACCGGGGAGCTGTTTTTT. It encodes CASSLDTGELFF.

This chain connects TRBV28 to TRBJ1-5, with unresolved D. Germline CDR1 is MDHEN and CDR2 is SYDVKM. Trimming removed 6 bases at V and 2 bases at J, with 8 bases between. This CDR3 region has 13 residues. In DNA form, the CDR3 reads TGTGCCAGCAGGTCATTTGGCAATCAGCCCCAGCATTTT. Translating it yields CASRSFGNQPQHF.

The chain uses TRBV6-5 and TRBJ2-2; the D is unclear. Germline V gene sequence: CDR1 MNHEY, CDR2 SVGAGI. V was pared by 5 bases and J by 4 bases, with 8 bases between. The CDR3 runs to 13 residues. The CDR3 protein is CASSPSRTGELFF. Written as DNA, the CDR3 is TGTGCCAGCAGTCCTTCCCGCACCGGGGAGCTGTTTTTT.

The V and J genes are TRBV9 and TRBJ2-3; tentatively, D is TRBD1 (5 bases). The length of the CDR3 is 15 residues. Germline CDR1 is SGDLS and CDR2 is YYNGEE. V was shortened by 3 bases and J by 4 bases, with 15 bases between the two germline ends. This CDR3 reads CASSAPGVRADTQYF. The DNA of the CDR3 is TGTGCCAGCAGCGCCCCCGGTGTCAGGGCAGATACGCAGTATTTT.

The rearrangement uses TRBV7-2 and TRBJ1-2; 9 bases line up with TRBD1. The CDR3 is 13 amino acids. With 4 bases clipped from V and 8 bases from J, the junction kept 5 bases outside the gene matches. The germline gives CDR1 SGHTA, CDR2 FQGNSA. CDR3 in amino acids: CASSSGQGLGYTF. In nucleotides, the CDR3 is TGTGCCAGCAGCTCGGGACAGGGCTTAGGCTACACCTTC.

A single count supports this clone. The rearrangement joins TRBV11-3 to TRBJ2-2, with 11 bases identical to TRBD2. The CDR3 extends over 14 amino acids. CDR1 SGHNT and CDR2 YENEEA come from the germline V gene. J was trimmed by 6 bases and V by 5 bases; bases with no gene match: 2. The CDR3: CASSLTSGAGELFF. Written as DNA, the CDR3 is TGTGCCAGCAGCCTGACTAGCGGGGCCGGGGAGCTGTTTTTT.